Detailed here is one T cell receptor (beta chain). TCRdb reprocessed the 5' RACE reads and stores each CDR3 protein as one record, lacking DNA. The table lists approximately 420,000 distinct CDR3 sequences. The sample is drawn from a study of T cells expressing NK-cell markers. The CDR3 length is 14 residues. The V gene's germline CDR1 is SGDLS and CDR2 YYNGEE. The chain joins TRBV9 to TRBJ1-1. Sequencing was carried out using blood T cells: a sorted CD56 or NKG2C T cell subset, CD4+ or CD8+ T cells, or bulk PBMC T cells (not recorded which). The sequence was obtained from a woman between 50 and 59 years old in good health. The CDR3 reads CASSPQTGSAEAFF.